Shown below are 32 T cell receptor beta chains from a single sample sequenced in a study of blood T cell repertoires in COVID-19. Assay used: immunoSEQ multiplex PCR; TCRdb lists only in-frame clones, some missing. This table holds about 190,000 clones, 85% to 90% found once. The specimen was peripheral blood. The receptors stem from a man aged 18 to 30 with active or convalescent COVID-19.

The rearrangement joins TRBV7-2 to TRBJ2-7; 10 bases fit TRBD1. Germline V CDR1 and CDR2: SGHTA, FQGNSA. There are 16 residues in the CDR3. Trimming at V came to 5 bases and at J to 1 base, leaving 8 bases not matched to a gene. The CDR3 sequence: CASSTRGQGLSYEQYF. The DNA of the CDR3 is TGTGCCAGCAGCACCCGGGGACAGGGGCTTTCCTACGAGCAGTACTTC.

V and J are TRBV20-1 and TRBJ2-2, with D tentatively TRBD2 (6 bases). In germline, CDR1 is DFQATT, CDR2 SNEGSKA (reference sequence). The CDR3 is made up of 14 amino acids. V lost 3 bases and J 1 base, leaving 9 bases between the germline ends. The CDR3 sequence is CSASRGLNTGELFF. The CDR3 nucleotides are TGCAGTGCTAGTAGGGGACTGAACACCGGGGAGCTGTTTTTT.

This clone was detected a few times. The chain has TRBV5-5 and TRBJ1-3, with D possibly TRBD1 on 6 matching bases. Trimming pared 4 bases from V and 0 bases from J, leaving 14 bases between. The germline CDR1 and CDR2 sequences are SGHKS and YYEKEE (reference sequence). This CDR3 is built from 16 residues. The CDR3 DNA reads as TGTGCCAGCAGCCCCGAAGTCAGGGGCTCTGGAAACACCATATATTTT. This gives the protein CASSPEVRGSGNTIYF.

This clone was detected only once. The chain combines TRBV7-8 with TRBJ2-5; TRBD2 might be the D (6 bases). This CDR3 is 16 amino acids long. Germline loops: CDR1 SGHVS, CDR2 FQNEAQ. V was trimmed by 1 base and J by 1 base, leaving 13 bases between them. CDR3 amino acids: CASSLDRGASQETQYF. In DNA form, the CDR3 reads TGTGCCAGCAGCTTAGATCGCGGGGCCTCCCAAGAGACCCAGTACTTC.

This clone showed up just once. The J gene is TRBJ1-2, the V gene TRBV30; 9 bases map to TRBD1. V lost 3 bases to trimming and J lost 6 bases; unmatched junction nucleotides: 5. CDR1 and CDR2 from the germline V gene are GTSNPN and SVGIG (reference sequence). The CDR3 covers 13 residues. The CDR3 reads CAWSTGQGNGYTF. The CDR3 nucleotides are TGTGCCTGGAGCACGGGACAGGGAAATGGCTACACCTTC.

The chain couples TRBV30 to TRBJ2-4, with D perhaps TRBD1 (6 bases). Germline values: CDR1 GTSNPN, CDR2 SVGIG (reference sequence). The CDR3 contains 12 residues. Between the trimmed V and J ends, which lost 7 bases and 10 bases, there was a span of 17 bases. The CDR3 is CASDVVGHIQYF. The CDR3 region has the DNA TGTGCCTCGGACGTGGTGGGACATATTCAGTACTTC.

The chain links TRBV7-2 to TRBJ1-2, with D possibly TRBD1 on 6 matching bases. V was shortened by 2 bases and J by 7 bases, with 17 bases between the two germline ends. The CDR3 is made up of 15 amino acids. CDR1 is SGHTA and CDR2 is FQGNSA in the germline V gene. The CDR3 sequence is CASSLQDIGGVGYTF. DNA of the CDR3: TGTGCCAGCAGCTTACAGGACATAGGGGGAGTTGGCTACACCTTC.

The chain links TRBV19 to TRBJ1-2; 9 positions match TRBD1. The length of the CDR3 is 15 residues. V gave up 5 bases and J gave up 2 bases; unmatched junction bases: 6. Germline V gives CDR1 LNHDA, CDR2 SQIVND (reference sequence). The CDR3 DNA is TGTGCCAGTAGTGAGCCCGGGACAGGGAACTATGGCTACACCTTC. Translation gives CASSEPGTGNYGYTF.

This chain joins TRBV30 and TRBJ2-1; 9 bases align to TRBD2. CDR3 length equals 15 residues. Per the germline V gene, CDR1 is GTSNPN and CDR2 is SVGIG (reference sequence). The ends lost 7 bases at V and 0 bases at J; junction bases unmatched: 7. The CDR3 DNA sequence: TGTGCCTATTTAGCGGGGGACAACTCCTACAATGAGCAGTTCTTC. Translating it yields CAYLAGDNSYNEQFF.

This clone was recorded only once. The chain carries TRBV2 and TRBJ1-1; D unresolved. V lost 0 bases, J lost 3 bases, and 5 bases lay in between. The CDR3 runs to 13 residues. Per germline, CDR1 SNHLY and CDR2 FYNNEI. The chain's CDR3 is CASSEAEDTEAFF. The CDR3 bases are TGTGCCAGCAGTGAAGCGGAGGACACTGAAGCTTTCTTT.

The count of this clone is one. The V and J genes are TRBV13 and TRBJ2-2; 11 nucleotides line up with TRBD2. The J segment lost 1 base and the V segment lost 5 bases, leaving 3 bases of the junction unmatched. CDR1 PRHDT and CDR2 FYEKMQ come from the germline V gene (reference sequence). CDR3 size: 16 residues. CDR3 sequence (DNA): TGTGCCAGCAGCCGGGGACTAGCGGAGAACACCGGGGAGCTGTTTTTT. Translation: CASSRGLAENTGELFF.

V is TRBV5-6 and J is TRBJ1-2, with D unclear. Per germline, CDR1 SGHDT and CDR2 YYEEEE. The CDR3 is 13 residues long. V lost 2 bases and J 2 bases, leaving 7 bases between the germline ends. CDR3 sequence (DNA): TGTGCCAGCAGCTTATCAGGAAACTATGGCTACACCTTC. It translates to CASSLSGNYGYTF.

V is TRBV6-2 or TRBV6-3 and J is TRBJ1-5; the D is unclear. Germline lookup yields CDR1 MNHEY and CDR2 SVGEGT. The CDR3 has 13 amino acids. Trimming removed 4 bases at V and 7 bases at J, with 11 bases between. The CDR3 sequence: CASSFGARQPQHF. In DNA form, the CDR3 reads TGTGCCAGCAGTTTTGGCGCGAGGCAGCCCCAGCATTTT.

The rearrangement uses TRBV9 and TRBJ1-2, with a weak D call TRBD1 (5 bases). V shed 1 base and J shed 7 bases, with 20 bases lying between them. The CDR3 totals 16 residues. Germline V gives CDR1 SGDLS, CDR2 YYNGEE. The CDR3 DNA follows: TGTGCCAGCAGCGTAAAAGCGACGGCCACAGGTTCTGGCTACACCTTC. Translating gives CASSVKATATGSGYTF. Looking up the rest from reference TRBV9 and TRBJ1-2 gives the full variable domain: DSGVTQTPKHLITATGQRVTLRCSPRSGDLSVYWYQQSLDQGLQFLIQYYNGEERAKGNILERFSAQQFPDLHSELNLSSLELGDSALYFCASSVKATATGSGYTFGSGTRLTVV.

This clone has just one count. The gene calls are TRBV6-1 and TRBJ1-2, with a tentative D call TRBD1 (5 bases). Germline CDR1 MNHNS, CDR2 SASEGT. CDR3 size: 14 residues. The V end lost 3 bases, the J end lost 4 bases, and 12 bases lay between the germline ends. The CDR3 region has the DNA TGTGCCAGCAGTGAGGTTGAGGGACTCTATGGCTACACCTTC. Amino acid sequence: CASSEVEGLYGYTF.

This clone occurred once. The chain has TRBV3-1 (or the pseudogene TRBV3-2) and TRBJ2-3; D uncertain. V gave up 1 base and J gave up 4 bases, with 6 bases separating them. The CDR3 length is 13 residues. From germline, CDR1 is LGHDT and CDR2 YNNKEL (reference sequence). The CDR3 DNA reads as TGTGCCAGCAGCCAAGTTCCTTCAGATACGCAGTATTTT. This encodes CASSQVPSDTQYF.

The chain employs TRBV5-4 and TRBJ2-1, with 8 bases matching TRBD2. The V gene's germline CDR1 is SGHNT and CDR2 YYREEE (reference sequence). Germline trimming cut 2 bases from V and 3 bases from J; bases unmatched to any gene: 7. The CDR3 length is 16 residues. Here the CDR3 reads CASSFGKRENYNEQFF. The CDR3 region has the DNA TGTGCCAGCAGCTTCGGAAAGCGGGAGAACTACAATGAGCAGTTCTTC. Drawing the rest from reference TRBV5-4 and TRBJ2-1, the complete variable domain is ETGVTQSPTHLIKTRGQQVTLRCSSQSGHNTVSWYQQALGQGPQFIFQYYREEENGRGNFPPRFSGLQFPNYSSELNVNALELDDSALYLCASSFGKRENYNEQFFGPGTRLTVL.

CDR3 sequence: CASRVMGAVTGELFF. The CDR3 DNA is TGTGCCAGCAGAGTAATGGGGGCTGTCACCGGGGAGCTGTTTTTT. The rearrangement links TRBV6-5 to TRBJ2-2, with D maybe TRBD1 (6 bases). CDR1 is MNHEY, CDR2 SVGAGI, per germline. This CDR3 spans 15 amino acids. Trimming stripped 6 bases from V and 4 bases from J, with 15 bases between.

The J gene is TRBJ1-1, the V gene TRBV27; D is possibly TRBD1 (6 bases). Germline values: CDR1 MNHEY, CDR2 SMNVEV (reference sequence). The CDR3 totals 17 residues. V gave up 5 bases and J gave up 2 bases, with 21 bases separating them. The CDR3 DNA follows: TGTGCCAGCAGTATCACCCTGCGACAGGACGGAAACACTGAAGCTTTCTTT. It is translated as CASSITLRQDGNTEAFF.

The gene calls are TRBV5-5 and TRBJ1-2; 7 nucleotides match TRBD1. After removal of 6 bases from V and 5 bases from J, the junction contained 4 bases not matched to a gene. CDR3 length equals 12 residues. The germline CDR1 and CDR2 sequences are SGHKS and YYEKEE (reference sequence). The CDR3 is CASTKQGYGYTF. CDR3 coding DNA: TGTGCCAGCACCAAACAGGGGTATGGCTACACCTTC. Combining the CDR3 with reference TRBV5-5 and TRBJ1-2 gives the whole variable domain DAGVTQSPTHLIKTRGQQVTLRCSPISGHKSVSWYQQVLGQGPQFIFQYYEKEERGRGNFPDRFSARQFPNYSSELNVNALLLGDSALYLCASTKQGYGYTFGSGTRLTVV.

This chain joins TRBV7-2 and TRBJ1-6, with D unresolved. Germline values: CDR1 SGHTA, CDR2 FQGNSA. Trimming cost V 4 bases and J 9 bases, with 13 bases left between them. This CDR3 has 14 residues. CDR3 sequence (DNA): TGTGCCAGCAGCTCAACACCCGAGGGTTCACCCCTCCACTTT. It yields the protein CASSSTPEGSPLHF.

The CDR3 nucleotides are TGCGCCAGCAGCCAAGATCCTGCCGGGGCTGGAAACACCATATATTTT. Residues: CASSQDPAGAGNTIYF. The J gene is TRBJ1-3, the V gene TRBV4-3; D remains ambiguous. The CDR3 spans 16 residues. Germline assignment: CDR1 LGHNA and CDR2 YSLEER. Trimming took 0 bases from V and 2 from J, leaving 11 bases between them.

This rearrangement joins TRBV6-5 to TRBJ1-1; TRBD1 matches at 7 bases. The J segment lost 1 base and the V segment lost 6 bases, leaving 5 bases of the junction unmatched. Germline V gene data show CDR1 as MNHEY and CDR2 as SVGAGI. There are 14 residues in the CDR3. CDR3 sequence (DNA): TGTGCCAGCAGGGGGGACAGTACGAACACTGAAGCTTTCTTT. This translates into CASRGDSTNTEAFF.

The chain couples TRBV28 to TRBJ2-7; TRBD2 matches 7 bases. With 5 bases clipped from V and 5 bases from J, the junction kept 9 bases outside the gene matches. The germline gives CDR1 MDHEN, CDR2 SYDVKM. The CDR3 contains 14 residues. The CDR3 nucleotides are TGTGCCAGCAGTGTAGCGGGCGGGGCCCACGAGCAGTACTTC. Translation gives CASSVAGGAHEQYF.

This clone was seen more than once but under ten times. The chain uses TRBV20-1 and TRBJ2-7; D gene ambiguous. The CDR3 is made up of 11 amino acids. With 1 base removed from V and 2 bases from J, the gap between germline ends came to 3 bases. Germline V lookup: CDR1 DFQATT, CDR2 SNEGSKA (reference sequence). The CDR3 region is CSARAAYEQYF. The CDR3 DNA follows: TGCAGTGCTAGAGCCGCCTACGAGCAGTACTTC.

The J gene is TRBJ2-7, the V gene TRBV18; D is perhaps TRBD2 (6 bases). Germline V CDR1 and CDR2: KGHSH, LQKENI. The V end was cut by 3 bases, the J end by 7 bases, with 22 bases between. This CDR3 has 16 amino acids. The CDR3 loop is CASSPTPSVSRWEQYF. The CDR3 DNA reads as TGTGCCAGCTCACCTACTCCTAGCGTATCGAGGTGGGAGCAGTACTTC.

The chain uses TRBV19 and TRBJ2-1, with D possibly matching TRBD2 (7 bases). The CDR3 totals 13 residues. CDR1 is LNHDA, CDR2 SQIVND, per germline (reference sequence). The ends were cut back, 6 bases at V and 7 bases at J, with 13 bases in the middle. For the CDR3, the DNA is TGTGCCAGTAGGGTAGGGGGGGGTAATGAGCAGTTCTTC. Translated: CASRVGGGNEQFF.

The chain is built from TRBV11-1 and TRBJ1-1; weak D call: TRBD1 (6 bases). This CDR3 comprises 16 residues. Trimming removed 5 bases at V and 3 bases at J, with 19 bases between. CDR1 SGHAT and CDR2 FQDESV come from the germline V gene (reference sequence). The DNA for the CDR3 is TGTGCCAGCAGCCCCCCCGGGCAGGGGTGGGACACTGAAGCTTTCTTT. Translation: CASSPPGQGWDTEAFF.

The CDR3 spells CSVEGQGVKNYEQYF. CDR3 sequence (DNA): TGCAGCGTTGAAGGTCAGGGGGTGAAAAACTACGAGCAGTACTTC. J is TRBJ2-7 and V is TRBV29-1; 7 bases map to TRBD1. Germline values: CDR1 SQVTM, CDR2 ANQGSEA. CDR3 size: 15 residues. Losses at the gene ends were 1 base for V and 3 bases for J; bases not matched to a gene: 9.

The J gene is TRBJ2-7, the V gene TRBV9; D might be TRBD1 (6 bases). The CDR3 covers 14 residues. Between the trimmed V and J ends, which lost 3 bases and 6 bases, there was a span of 16 bases. Germline V gene data show CDR1 as SGDLS and CDR2 as YYNGEE. This CDR3 is CASSAGTYAAEQYF. The CDR3 DNA reads TGTGCCAGCAGCGCCGGGACATACGCTGCCGAGCAGTACTTC.

This clone was found once. The rearrangement uses TRBV20-1 and TRBJ2-1, with a weak D call TRBD2 (5 bases). CDR3 size: 15 residues. Germline V CDR1 and CDR2: DFQATT, SNEGSKA (reference sequence). With 3 bases removed from V and 3 bases from J, the gap between germline ends came to 15 bases. CDR3 nucleotides: TGCAGTGCTAGTGAGAGGGTAGCGCTCTACAATGAGCAGTTCTTC. Amino acids: CSASERVALYNEQFF.

This clone was detected only a few times. The V gene is TRBV5-4, the J gene TRBJ1-5; 10 bases are shared with TRBD1. Germline CDR1 is SGHNT and CDR2 is YYREEE (reference sequence). Unmatched junction bases numbered 10, after V lost 7 bases and J lost 6 bases. The CDR3 sequence is 15 residues long. CDR3 sequence reads: CASGGTGAVGQPQHF. In DNA, the CDR3 is TGTGCCAGCGGGGGGACAGGGGCGGTGGGTCAGCCCCAGCATTTT.